Each of the 21 T cell receptor beta chains below was sequenced from the same sample in a study of blood T cell repertoires in COVID-19. Profiled with immunoSEQ multiplex PCR; TCRdb holds only in-frame clones, not every one. Of hundreds of thousands of clones detected, more than 85% appear once; the ten largest clones hold 2.5% to 3.5%. Sequencing used PBMCs or T cells enriched from blood (not recorded which). The receptors here all came from a woman under 40 who had recovered from COVID-19.

V is TRBV14 and J is TRBJ2-5; 8 nucleotides line up with TRBD2. CDR3 size: 16 residues. Germline V gene lookup returns CDR1 SGHDN and CDR2 FVKESK. After removal of 3 bases from V and 5 bases from J, the junction contained 11 bases not matched to a gene. CDR3 in amino acids: CASSQWRWREAETQYF. The CDR3, as DNA: TGTGCCAGCAGCCAGTGGAGGTGGCGGGAGGCGGAGACCCAGTACTTC.

The chain joins TRBV2 to TRBJ1-2, with a weak D call TRBD1 (5 bases). The CDR3 runs to 12 residues. V dropped 10 bases and J dropped 3 bases, with 12 bases sitting between them. The germline gives CDR1 SNHLY, CDR2 FYNNEI. The CDR3 protein is CATPWGDYGYTF. CDR3 sequence (DNA): TGTGCCACCCCGTGGGGGGACTATGGCTACACCTTC.

CDR3 sequence (DNA): TGTGCCAGCTTGAGGGACACAGCCTACGAGCAGTACTTC. It is translated as CASLRDTAYEQYF. V is TRBV2 and J is TRBJ2-7; weak D call: TRBD1 (6 bases). The length of the CDR3 is 13 residues. Trimming removed 8 bases from V and 2 bases from J, with 13 bases in between. Germline V gene lookup returns CDR1 SNHLY and CDR2 FYNNEI.

The gene calls are TRBV7-9 and TRBJ2-1, with 8 bases fitting TRBD1. Germline loops: CDR1 SEHNR, CDR2 FQNEAQ (reference sequence). This CDR3 has 15 residues. V was pared by 3 bases and J by 7 bases, with 8 bases of the junction left unmatched. CDR3 sequence: CASSFQWGQENEQFF. Here the CDR3 DNA reads TGTGCCAGCAGCTTCCAATGGGGACAGGAGAATGAGCAGTTCTTC.

This clone occurred a few times. The rearrangement joins TRBV4-1 to TRBJ2-2; 11 bases map to TRBD2. Germline-derived CDR1 and CDR2 are MGHRA and YSYEKL. V shed 4 bases, J shed 4 bases, and the junction held 8 bases outside the gene matches. This CDR3 has 17 residues. CDR3 residues: CASSPLAGGRRTGELFF. The CDR3 region has the DNA TGCGCCAGCAGCCCATTAGCGGGGGGGCGGCGCACCGGGGAGCTGTTTTTT.

This clone has only a few counts. The gene calls are TRBV28 and TRBJ1-1, with D perhaps TRBD1 (6 bases). V lost 4 bases and J lost 1, with 7 bases in between. Per germline, CDR1 MDHEN and CDR2 SYDVKM. This CDR3 has 13 amino acids. The CDR3 DNA follows: TGTGCCAGCAGTTCAGGGGCGAACACTGAAGCTTTCTTT. Translation gives CASSSGANTEAFF.

V gene TRBV3-1 (or the pseudogene TRBV3-2) combines with J gene TRBJ2-1; 8 nucleotides match TRBD1. J gave up 7 bases and V 2 bases, and 4 bases lay outside the gene matches. CDR1 is LGHDT and CDR2 is YNNKEL in the germline V gene (reference sequence). This CDR3 comprises 14 residues. CDR3 bases: TGTGCCAGCAGCCAACAGGGGGCGCGGAATGAGCAGTTCTTC. Its translation is CASSQQGARNEQFF.

Turning to this clone: The sample contains more than one DNA sequence encoding this CDR3. The chain links TRBV28 to TRBJ1-5; possible D gene TRBD1, 6 bases. The germline V and J ends were trimmed by 3 bases and 4 bases, with 10 bases remaining between them. The germline V gene encodes CDR1 MDHEN and CDR2 SYDVKM. There are 14 residues in the CDR3. CDR3 DNA sequence: TGTGCCAGCAGTTTGCTTCAGGGGAATCAGCCCCAGCATTTT. Protein sequence: CASSLLQGNQPQHF.

The sample holds a few counts of this clone. V usage is TRBV7-6 and J usage is TRBJ2-7; maybe TRBD1 (6 bases). CDR1 is SGHVS, CDR2 FNYEAQ, per germline. The CDR3 spans 15 residues. The ends were cut back, 5 bases at V and 1 base at J, with 15 bases in the middle. CDR3 loop: CASSLAQGDSYEQYF. The CDR3 DNA sequence: TGTGCCAGCAGCCTGGCACAGGGTGATTCCTACGAGCAGTACTTC. Complete variable domain (other parts from reference TRBV7-6 and TRBJ2-7): GAGVSQSPRYKVTKRGQDVALRCDPISGHVSLYWYRQALGQGPEFLTYFNYEAQQDKSGLPNDRFSAERPEGSISTLTIQRTEQRDSAMYRCASSLAQGDSYEQYFGPGTRLTVT.

The genes are TRBV29-1 and TRBJ2-3; 9 nucleotides line up with TRBD2. CDR3 length equals 15 residues. CDR1 is SQVTM, CDR2 ANQGSEA, per germline. V shed 1 base and J 2 bases; nucleotides not matched to a gene: 4. In DNA form, the CDR3 reads TGCAGCGTTGAAGGGCGGGAGGGTACCACAGATACGCAGTATTTT. It yields the protein CSVEGREGTTDTQYF.

The rearrangement links TRBV5-4 to TRBJ1-1; TRBD1 matches at 7 bases. V dropped 1 base and J dropped 0; count of bases not matched to a gene: 3. Germline V gene sequence: CDR1 SGHNT, CDR2 YYREEE (reference sequence). The CDR3 runs to 15 residues. CDR3 in amino acids: CASSLPGTVNTEAFF. The CDR3 bases are TGTGCCAGCAGCTTGCCCGGGACAGTGAACACTGAAGCTTTCTTT.

This clone appeared a few times. The chain combines TRBV30 with TRBJ2-7; D is undetermined. CDR1 is GTSNPN, CDR2 SVGIG, per germline (reference sequence). V was shortened by 2 bases and J by 6 bases, with 8 bases between the two germline ends. The CDR3 consists of 11 residues. CDR3 in DNA: TGTGCCTGGAGTACCAGGCTCGAGCAGTACTTC. Protein sequence: CAWSTRLEQYF.

This rearrangement joins TRBV15 to TRBJ1-1; no clear D gene. The germline CDR1 and CDR2 sequences are LNHNV and YYDKDF (reference sequence). CDR3 length equals 14 residues. The V and J ends lost 5 bases and 1 base respectively, with 11 bases between them. The CDR3 is CATSLRRGNTEAFF. The CDR3 DNA sequence: TGTGCCACCAGCCTGAGGCGGGGGAACACTGAAGCTTTCTTT.

The J gene is TRBJ2-1, the V gene TRBV29-1; 10 bases agree with TRBD1. J gave up 2 bases and V 7 bases, and 5 bases lay outside the gene matches. Germline CDR1 is SQVTM and CDR2 is ANQGSEA. The CDR3 has 14 residues. CDR3 coding DNA: TGCAGCGGAGGGACAGGGGATACCTACAATGAGCAGTTCTTC. Residues: CSGGTGDTYNEQFF.

The chain uses TRBV5-1 and TRBJ1-1; unclear D gene. CDR1 and CDR2 from the germline V gene are SGHRS and YFSETQ. V gave up 2 bases and J gave up 1 base, with 12 bases separating them. The CDR3 sequence is 15 residues long. The CDR3 DNA reads as TGCGCCAGCAGCTTTGATAGTGCAGGGAACACTGAAGCTTTCTTT. Its translation is CASSFDSAGNTEAFF.

Only a few counts were recorded for this clone. The chain carries TRBV28 and TRBJ2-7; TRBD2 agrees at 9 bases. The CDR3 has 14 residues. The J segment lost 3 bases and the V segment lost 4 bases, leaving 4 bases of the junction unmatched. CDR1 is MDHEN, CDR2 SYDVKM, per germline. The chain's CDR3 is CASSSDSGSYEQYF. The CDR3 DNA is TGTGCCAGCAGTTCAGATAGCGGGAGCTACGAGCAGTACTTC. The whole variable domain, remainder taken from reference TRBV28 and TRBJ2-7, is DVKVTQSSRYLVKRTGEKVFLECVQDMDHENMFWYRQDPGLGLRLIYFSYDVKMKEKGDIPEGYSVSREKKERFSLILESASTNQTSMYLCASSSDSGSYEQYFGPGTRLTVT.

CDR3 sequence (DNA): TGTGCCACCAGTGACCCAGGACTAGCGGATGAGCAGTTCTTC. This sequence encodes CATSDPGLADEQFF. This sequence joins TRBV24-1 and TRBJ2-1; TRBD2 agrees at 10 bases. The ends lost 4 bases at V and 8 bases at J; junction bases unmatched: 4. This CDR3 contains 14 residues. Germline V CDR1 and CDR2: KGHDR, SFDVKD.

The chain combines TRBV3-1 (or the pseudogene TRBV3-2) with TRBJ2-1; 12 bases are a match to TRBD2. The germline CDR1 and CDR2 sequences are LGHDT and YNNKEL (reference sequence). V gave up 3 bases and J gave up 5 bases; unmatched junction bases: 8. This CDR3 comprises 17 residues. CDR3 residues: CASSHPTSGRMNNEQFF. CDR3 DNA sequence: TGTGCCAGCAGCCATCCGACTAGCGGGAGAATGAACAATGAGCAGTTCTTC.

The chain carries TRBV27 and TRBJ1-2, with D tentatively TRBD1 (5 bases). V was shortened by 6 bases and J by 2 bases, with 10 bases between the two germline ends. Germline CDR1 reads MNHEY; CDR2 reads SMNVEV (reference sequence). This CDR3 spans 13 amino acids. The CDR3 loop reads CASRIDRNYGYTF. CDR3 DNA sequence: TGTGCCAGCAGAATCGACAGAAACTATGGCTACACCTTC.

The rearrangement links TRBV30 to TRBJ1-6; D remains unclear. Germline V gives CDR1 GTSNPN, CDR2 SVGIG (reference sequence). The CDR3 extends over 15 amino acids. V was trimmed by 7 bases and J by 5 bases, leaving 18 bases between them. The CDR3 nucleotides are TGTGCCTTGAGCGGGAGAATTTTTCATAATTCACCCCTCCACTTT. Translation: CALSGRIFHNSPLHF.

Regarding this clone: Other DNA sequences in this sample translate to the same CDR3. The J gene is TRBJ2-3, the V gene TRBV10-3; 13 bases match TRBD2. The CDR3 runs to 14 residues. Germline V gene lookup returns CDR1 ENHRY and CDR2 SYGVKD. V lost 9 bases to trimming and J lost 5 bases; unmatched junction nucleotides: 5. In DNA, the CDR3 is TGTGCCATTACTAGCGGGGGGGCCATAGATACGCAGTATTTT. It translates to CAITSGGAIDTQYF.